This T cell receptor (beta chain) was found in a study of memory B cells and T cells in multiple sclerosis. Only in-frame clones appear in the TCRdb table, and some are missing; sequencing was by immunoSEQ multiplex PCR. The table includes 46,000 or so clones, approximately 80% detected once. As concerns this clone: Antigen specificity is unknown.

After stimulus-free culture, autoproliferating CFSE-dim and non-proliferating CFSE-high T cells were sequenced separately. Pooled replicate wells came from around 50 million CFSE-labeled PBMCs cultured around seven days without stimulus. CFSE at approximately 0.5 uM labeled the PBMCs, which were then cultured unstimulated. The receptor was isolated from a human donor with multiple sclerosis. Sequencing used PBMCs from blood kept in culture.

In DNA form, the CDR3 reads TGTGCCAGCAGCTTAGGGGGGATAGACACTGAAGCTTTCTTT. It specifies CASSLGGIDTEAFF. The genes are TRBV7-6 and TRBJ1-1; D may be TRBD1 (5 bases). The CDR3 length is 14 residues. V was trimmed by 1 base and J by 3 bases, leaving 9 bases between them. CDR1 is SGHVS, CDR2 FNYEAQ, per germline.